The entry below gives a single TCR beta chain sequence along with its context. The sample originates from a study of blood T cell repertoires in COVID-19. Background on the study: Acute-phase and convalescent COVID-19 samples originated in the United States, Italy and Spain. Sources were T cells, B-cell-depleted T cells, or PBMCs; the material itself was cDNA or gDNA.

Study processing details: Nucleated cell number was recorded as an estimate derived from reference gene primer amplification. Profiling relied on immunoSEQ multiplex PCR, and the TCRdb table lists in-frame clones only, not all of them. The V and J calls and clone size are taken from that table; D and trimming were inferred from the DNA. The sample has about 270,000 clones, 80% to 90% seen once. This CDR3 comprises 16 residues. Germline values: CDR1 SGHDT, CDR2 YYEEEE. Trimming shortened V by 6 bases and J by 5 bases, and 22 bases separated the two germline ends. Sample: peripheral blood. The source is a woman in her sixties or seventies with acute or convalescent COVID-19. The chain has TRBV5-6 and TRBJ2-3, with D perhaps TRBD2 (5 bases). In DNA, the CDR3 is TGTGCCAGCACCCTCGGGCTAGCCAAGGTGGGAGATACGCAGTATTTT. It translates to CASTLGLAKVGDTQYF.